The 15 T cell receptor beta chains given below trace back to one sample, sequenced in a study of robustness of blood B and T cell sequencing. mRNA, not genomic DNA, served as the source for TCR beta repertoires. cDNA was made with a 5' template-switch oligo adding a universal priming site. The template-switch oligo carried a 12-nucleotide random UMI tagging each cDNA molecule. A single record per CDR3 protein comes from TCRdb applying MiXCR to the PCR reads. This sample carries 1,500 to 2,000 distinct CDR3 sequences, approximately 49% of them seen once, and the ten largest clones take 30% to 40%. What was sequenced was peripheral blood. All receptors derive from a human donor in good health.

CDR3 sequence: CAWRLQGARGYGYTF. CDR3 coding DNA: TGTGCCTGGAGGCTACAGGGGGCGCGGGGCTATGGCTACACCTTC. The chain has TRBV30 and TRBJ1-2; the match to TRBD1 covers 9 bases. Germline loops: CDR1 GTSNPN, CDR2 SVGIG (reference sequence). V lost 3 bases, J lost 4 bases, and 9 bases stayed unmatched. The CDR3 is 15 residues long.

As DNA, the CDR3 is TGTGCCAGCTCACCACTAGCCAGGACCTACGAGCAGTACTTC. Translating gives CASSPLARTYEQYF. The chain couples TRBV18 to TRBJ2-7; D remains ambiguous. Germline assignment: CDR1 KGHSH and CDR2 LQKENI. V shed 1 base and J shed 2 bases, with 9 bases lying between them. CDR3 length: 14 amino acids. The full variable domain, completed using reference TRBV18 and TRBJ2-7, is NAGVMQNPRHLVRRRGQEARLRCSPMKGHSHVYWYRQLPEEGLKFMVYLQKENIIDESGMPKERFSAEFPKEGPSILRIQQVVRGDSAAYFCASSPLARTYEQYFGPGTRLTVT.

The rearrangement links TRBV7-9 to TRBJ1-4; TRBD1 aligns across 9 bases. CDR1 is SEHNR, CDR2 FQNEAQ, per germline (reference sequence). The CDR3 runs to 17 residues. V lost 3 bases and J lost 4; bases outside the gene matches: 9. The CDR3 sequence is CASSFALLGQGNEKLFF. The CDR3 DNA sequence: TGTGCCAGCAGCTTCGCCCTCTTGGGACAGGGTAATGAAAAACTGTTTTTT.

This clonotype was recorded a few times. This chain connects TRBV7-9 to TRBJ1-2, with D hard to call. This CDR3 contains 14 residues. Germline lookup yields CDR1 SEHNR and CDR2 FQNEAQ (reference sequence). V lost 0 bases and J 1 base, leaving 6 bases between the germline ends. DNA of the CDR3: TGTGCCAGCAGCTTAGCCACCGATAACTATGGCTACACCTTC. Its translation: CASSLATDNYGYTF. The full variable domain, completed using reference TRBV7-9 and TRBJ1-2, is DTGVSQNPRHKITKRGQNVTFRCDPISEHNRLYWYRQTLGQGPEFLTYFQNEAQLEKSRLLSDRFSAERPKGSFSTLEIQRTEQGDSAMYLCASSLATDNYGYTFGSGTRLTVV.

The chain links TRBV5-1 to TRBJ1-5; D might be TRBD1 (6 bases). The CDR3 loop spans 15 amino acids. Germline lookup yields CDR1 SGHRS and CDR2 YFSETQ. The ends were cut back, 1 base at V and 7 bases at J, with 15 bases in the middle. CDR3 DNA: TGCGCCAGCAGCTTGAGTTCGGGGGGCGGGCAGCCCCAGCATTTT. Its protein product is CASSLSSGGGQPQHF. Variable domain in full (rest from reference TRBV5-1 and TRBJ1-5): KAGVTQTPRYLIKTRGQQVTLSCSPISGHRSVSWYQQTPGQGLQFLFEYFSETQRNKGNFPGRFSGRQFSNSRSEMNVSTLELGDSALYLCASSLSSGGGQPQHFGDGTRLSIL.

The chain uses TRBV19 and TRBJ1-5; D might be TRBD1 (6 bases). The CDR3 contains 16 residues. Trimming pared 3 bases from V and 2 bases from J, leaving 14 bases between. Germline loops: CDR1 LNHDA, CDR2 SQIVND (reference sequence). The DNA for the CDR3 is TGTGCCAGTAGTATGGGAACAGGGAATGGCAATCAGCCCCAGCATTTT. Residues: CASSMGTGNGNQPQHF.

A few counts support this clonotype. The V gene is TRBV7-2, the J gene TRBJ1-1; D is unresolved. The CDR3 length is 15 residues. The ends were cut back, 1 base at V and 1 base at J, with 10 bases in the middle. The germline gives CDR1 SGHTA, CDR2 FQGNSA. The DNA of the CDR3 is TGTGCCAGCAGCTTAGAGGCGGAAAGGAACACTGAAGCTTTCTTT. This sequence encodes CASSLEAERNTEAFF.

The chain combines TRBV5-1 with TRBJ2-7; 8 nucleotides align to TRBD1. The CDR3 is made up of 15 amino acids. From germline, CDR1 is SGHRS and CDR2 YFSETQ. V gave up 4 bases and J gave up 2 bases; unmatched junction bases: 8. CDR3 bases: TGCGCCAGCAGCGCTTCACCGGGACAGGCCTACGAGCAGTACTTC. Protein sequence: CASSASPGQAYEQYF.

For this clonotype: Germline and junction disagree at one end, which may indicate a read error. This rearrangement joins TRBV12-3 or TRBV12-4 to TRBJ2-3; 8 positions match TRBD2. CDR3 size: 15 residues. CDR3 loop: CASRLAGRSTDTQYF. The CDR3 DNA sequence: TGTGCCAGCAGGTTAGCGGGGAGGAGCACAGATACGCAGTATTTT.

V is TRBV18 and J is TRBJ2-1; D remains ambiguous. The V end was cut by 1 base, the J end by 1 base, with 8 bases between. From germline, CDR1 is KGHSH and CDR2 LQKENI. There are 15 residues in the CDR3. CDR3 sequence: CASSPLPQSYNEQFF. DNA for the CDR3: TGTGCCAGCTCACCACTGCCTCAGTCCTACAATGAGCAGTTCTTC.

The chain uses TRBV7-9 and TRBJ2-6; 8 bases are shared with TRBD1. The V and J ends lost 5 bases and 4 bases, in that order; junction bases with no gene match: 7. This CDR3 is built from 16 residues. CDR1 is SEHNR and CDR2 is FQNEAQ in the germline V gene (reference sequence). This CDR3 is CASSLGQGAGANVLTF. The CDR3 DNA reads as TGTGCCAGCAGCCTAGGACAGGGAGCCGGGGCCAACGTCCTGACTTTC.

This clonotype was seen a few times. This sequence joins TRBV7-6 and TRBJ1-2; D not certain. Germline CDR1 is SGHVS and CDR2 is FNYEAQ. CDR3 size: 14 residues. Trimming removed 4 bases from V and 7 bases from J, with 16 bases in between. Here the CDR3 DNA reads TGTGCCAGCAGCTCGGGCCTTAGGGAGGGTGGCTACACCTTC. It specifies CASSSGLREGGYTF.

V is TRBV7-9 and J is TRBJ2-4; D is unresolved. Trimming took 7 bases from V and 5 from J, leaving 18 bases between them. CDR3 length: 15 residues. Germline lookup yields CDR1 SEHNR and CDR2 FQNEAQ (reference sequence). The DNA of the CDR3 is TGTGCCAGCAACGATGAGTGGTCTTTCGAAAACATTCAGTACTTC. This sequence encodes CASNDEWSFENIQYF.

This chain uses TRBV5-1 with TRBJ1-1, with 7 nucleotides matching TRBD1. The CDR3 has 14 residues. The germline CDR1 and CDR2 sequences are SGHRS and YFSETQ. V was clipped by 3 bases and J by 1 base; unmatched bases: 3. The CDR3 loop is CASSSRTGNTEAFF. The CDR3, as DNA: TGCGCCAGCAGCTCGCGGACAGGGAACACTGAAGCTTTCTTT.

This clonotype showed up just once. The V and J genes are TRBV5-4 and TRBJ1-5; the D is unclear. Germline CDR1 is SGHNT and CDR2 is YYREEE (reference sequence). V was cut by 0 bases and J by 4 bases, with 5 bases left in between. This CDR3 is built from 13 residues. The CDR3 here is CASSLDRNQPQHF. The CDR3 DNA sequence: TGTGCCAGCAGCTTGGACCGTAATCAGCCCCAGCATTTT.